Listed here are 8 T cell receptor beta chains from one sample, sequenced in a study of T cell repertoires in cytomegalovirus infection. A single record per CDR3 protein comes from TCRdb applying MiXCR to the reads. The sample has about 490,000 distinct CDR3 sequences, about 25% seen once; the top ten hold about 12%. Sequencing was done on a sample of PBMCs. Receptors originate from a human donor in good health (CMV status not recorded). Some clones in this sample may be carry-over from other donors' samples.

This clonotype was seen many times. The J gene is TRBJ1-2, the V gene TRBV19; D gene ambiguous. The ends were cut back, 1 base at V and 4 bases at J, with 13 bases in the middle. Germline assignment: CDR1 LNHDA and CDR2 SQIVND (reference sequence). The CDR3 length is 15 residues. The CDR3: CASSIGPIASYGYTF. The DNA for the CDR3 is TGTGCCAGTAGTATAGGACCGATTGCTAGCTATGGCTACACCTTC.

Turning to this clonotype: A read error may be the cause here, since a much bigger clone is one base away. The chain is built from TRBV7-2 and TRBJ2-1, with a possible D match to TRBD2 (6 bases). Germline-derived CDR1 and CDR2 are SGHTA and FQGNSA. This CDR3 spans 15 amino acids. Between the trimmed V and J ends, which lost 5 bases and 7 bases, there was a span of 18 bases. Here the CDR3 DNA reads TGTGCCAGCAGCCCACGTGGGGAGGTTCGGAATGAGCAGTTCTTC. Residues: CASSPRGEVRNEQFF.

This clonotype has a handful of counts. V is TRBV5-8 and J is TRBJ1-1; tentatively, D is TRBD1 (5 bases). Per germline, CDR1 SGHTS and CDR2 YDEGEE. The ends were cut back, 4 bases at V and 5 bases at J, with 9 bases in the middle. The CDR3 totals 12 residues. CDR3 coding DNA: TGTGCCAGCAGCCCGTGGGGGACTGAAGCTTTCTTT. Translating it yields CASSPWGTEAFF.

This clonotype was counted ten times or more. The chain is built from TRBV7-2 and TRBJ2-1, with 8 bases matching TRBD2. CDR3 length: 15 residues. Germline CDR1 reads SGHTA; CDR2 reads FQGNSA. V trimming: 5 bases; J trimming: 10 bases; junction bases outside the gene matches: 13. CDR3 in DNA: TGTGCCAGCAGCCCCCTAGCGGGTGGGGTTCAAGAGCAGTTCTTC. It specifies CASSPLAGGVQEQFF.

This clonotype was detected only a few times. CDR3 amino acids: CASSQYPGGFYEQYV. In DNA form, the CDR3 reads TGTGCCAGCAGTCAATACCCGGGGGGATTTTACGAGCAGTACGTC. The chain joins TRBV6-1 to TRBJ2-7, with TRBD2 matching over 7 bases. Germline V gene sequence: CDR1 MNHNS, CDR2 SASEGT. V lost 5 bases, J lost 4 bases, and 11 bases stayed unmatched. The CDR3 has 15 residues.

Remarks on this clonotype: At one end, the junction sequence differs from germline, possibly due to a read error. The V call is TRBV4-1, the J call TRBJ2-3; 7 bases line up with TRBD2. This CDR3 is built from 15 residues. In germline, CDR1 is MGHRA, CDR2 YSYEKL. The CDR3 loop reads CASTQSGMSTDTQYF. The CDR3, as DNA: TGCGCCAGCACCCAAAGCGGGATGAGCACAGATACGCAGTATTTT.

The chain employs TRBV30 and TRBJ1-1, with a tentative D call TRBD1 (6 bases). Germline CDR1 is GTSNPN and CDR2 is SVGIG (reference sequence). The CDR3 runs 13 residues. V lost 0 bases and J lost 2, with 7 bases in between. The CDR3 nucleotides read TGTGCCTGGAGTGTACAGGGCAACACTGAAGCTTTCTTT. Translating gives CAWSVQGNTEAFF.

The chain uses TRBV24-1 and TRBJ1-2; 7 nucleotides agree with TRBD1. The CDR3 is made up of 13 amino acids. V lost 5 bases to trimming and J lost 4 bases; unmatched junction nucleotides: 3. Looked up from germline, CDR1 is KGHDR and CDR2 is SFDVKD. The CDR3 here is CATSGGDSYGYTF. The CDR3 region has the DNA TGTGCCACCAGTGGAGGGGACAGCTATGGCTACACCTTC.